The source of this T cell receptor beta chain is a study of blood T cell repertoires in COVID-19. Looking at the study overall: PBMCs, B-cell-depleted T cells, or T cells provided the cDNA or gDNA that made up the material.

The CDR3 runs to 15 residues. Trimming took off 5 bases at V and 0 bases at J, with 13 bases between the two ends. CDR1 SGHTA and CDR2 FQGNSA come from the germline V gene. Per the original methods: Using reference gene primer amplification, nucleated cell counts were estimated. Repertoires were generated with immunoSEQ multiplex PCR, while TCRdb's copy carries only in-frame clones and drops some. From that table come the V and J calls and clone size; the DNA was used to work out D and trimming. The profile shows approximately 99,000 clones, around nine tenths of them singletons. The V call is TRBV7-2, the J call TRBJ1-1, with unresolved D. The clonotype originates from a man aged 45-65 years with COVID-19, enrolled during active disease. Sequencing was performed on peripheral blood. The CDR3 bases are TGTGCCAGCAGCCGCGATGGCGGCGTGAACACTGAAGCTTTCTTT. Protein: CASSRDGGVNTEAFF.